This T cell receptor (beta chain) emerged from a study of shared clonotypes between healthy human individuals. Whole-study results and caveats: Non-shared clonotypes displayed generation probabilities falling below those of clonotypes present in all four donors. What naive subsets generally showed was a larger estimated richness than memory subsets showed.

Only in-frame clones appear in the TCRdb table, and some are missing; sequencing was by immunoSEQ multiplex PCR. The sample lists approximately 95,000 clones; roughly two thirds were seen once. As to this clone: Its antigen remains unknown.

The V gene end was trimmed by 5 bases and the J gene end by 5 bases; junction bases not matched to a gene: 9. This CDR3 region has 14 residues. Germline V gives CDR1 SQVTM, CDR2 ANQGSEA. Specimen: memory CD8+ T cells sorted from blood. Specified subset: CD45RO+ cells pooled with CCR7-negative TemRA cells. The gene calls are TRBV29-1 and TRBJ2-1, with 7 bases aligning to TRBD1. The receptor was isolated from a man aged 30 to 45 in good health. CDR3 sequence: CSVYSDRSNNEQFF. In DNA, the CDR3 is TGCAGCGTTTACTCGGACAGGTCGAACAATGAGCAGTTCTTC.